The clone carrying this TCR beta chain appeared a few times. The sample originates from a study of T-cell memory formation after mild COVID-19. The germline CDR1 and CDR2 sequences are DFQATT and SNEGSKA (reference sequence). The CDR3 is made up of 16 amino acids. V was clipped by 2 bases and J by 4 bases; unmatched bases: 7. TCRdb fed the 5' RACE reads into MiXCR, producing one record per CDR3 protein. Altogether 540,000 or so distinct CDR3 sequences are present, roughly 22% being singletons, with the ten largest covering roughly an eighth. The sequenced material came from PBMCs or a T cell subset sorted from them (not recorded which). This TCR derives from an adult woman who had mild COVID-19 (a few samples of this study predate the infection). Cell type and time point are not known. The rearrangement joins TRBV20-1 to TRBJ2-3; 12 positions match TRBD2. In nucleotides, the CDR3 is TGCAGTGCTAGATTACTAGCGGGAGGCCTGGCAGATACGCAGTATTTT. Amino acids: CSARLLAGGLADTQYF.